Listed below are T cell receptor beta chains from one sample, sequenced in a study of early T cells in non-severe SARS-CoV-2 infection. MiXCR, run by TCRdb on the 5' RACE reads, gives a single entry per CDR3 protein. The repertoire has tens of thousands of distinct CDR3 sequences, roughly 5.9% of them found once; the top ten carry 5.3%. Sequenced sample: whole blood. The source of these receptors is an adult who was a healthcare worker with PCR-confirmed SARS-CoV-2 infection or an uninfected control (not recorded which). Both conserved end residues are part of each CDR3. Each record gives: CDR3 protein, CDR3 DNA, clone size, J gene, V gene, D gene. The D gene is left open where the match is weak. Expanded clones get a size class; other rows say once, few or many, or leave the size out.

CASSSSGRYNEQFF,TGTGCCAGCAGCTCAAGCGGGAGATACAATGAGCAGTTCTTC,-,TRBJ2-1,TRBV11-2,TRBD2
CASSHGGTGNTEAFF,TGTGCCAGCAGCCACGGCGGGACAGGGAACACTGAAGCTTTCTTT,many,TRBJ1-1,TRBV12-3/TRBV12-4,TRBD1
CASSGTSGRASTGANVLTF,TGTGCCAGCAGCGGGACTAGCGGGAGGGCCTCTACCGGGGCCAACGTCCTGACTTTC,many,TRBJ2-6,TRBV7-9,TRBD2
CATDSDRGISPLHF,TGTGCCACCGACAGTGACAGGGGGATTTCACCCCTCCACTTT,many,TRBJ1-6,TRBV6-1,TRBD1
CASSSPGGRKLFF,TGTGCCAGCAGTTCTCCAGGGGGTAGGAAACTGTTTTTT,few,TRBJ1-4,TRBV6-6,TRBD1
CASSLHPSDSQNTEAFF,TGTGCCAGCAGCTTACACCCCTCCGACAGCCAGAACACTGAAGCTTTCTTT,few,TRBJ1-1,TRBV7-2,-
CASSPSGSYNEQFF,TGTGCCAGCAGTCCCTCCGGCTCCTACAATGAGCAGTTCTTC,many,TRBJ2-1,TRBV12-3/TRBV12-4,-
CASSTDLIAGVLEQFF,TGTGCCAGCAGTACCGATCTAATAGCGGGAGTGCTGGAGCAGTTCTTC,many,TRBJ2-1,TRBV11-3,TRBD2
CASSGQREGRRAKNIQYF,TGTGCCAGCAGTGGCCAGCGGGAGGGCCGGCGGGCCAAAAACATTCAGTACTTC,-,TRBJ2-4,TRBV2,TRBD2
CASSPFPGQGTEAFF,TGCGCCAGCAGCCCCTTCCCGGGACAGGGTACTGAAGCTTTCTTT,many,TRBJ1-1,TRBV4-1,TRBD1
CATSDDGRSSYNEQFF,TGTGCCACCAGTGATGACGGACGGAGCTCCTACAATGAGCAGTTCTTC,many,TRBJ2-1,TRBV24-1,-
CSVLDRDTEAFF,TGCAGCGTTCTCGACAGGGACACTGAAGCTTTCTTT,-,TRBJ1-1,TRBV29-1,TRBD1
CASSPLQGARGYTF,TGTGCCAGCAGTCCCCTACAGGGGGCTAGAGGCTACACCTTC,-,TRBJ1-2,TRBV27,TRBD1
CASSSTQLAGRSEQFF,TGCGCCAGCAGCTCAACGCAACTAGCGGGAAGGAGTGAGCAGTTCTTC,few,TRBJ2-1,TRBV5-1,TRBD2
CASSYSGAMNTEAFF,TGTGCCAGCAGTTACTCCGGAGCTATGAACACTGAAGCTTTCTTT,medium-sized,TRBJ1-1,TRBV6-6,-
CASSVSGSSYNEQFF,TGTGCCAGCAGCGTGAGCGGGAGCTCCTACAATGAGCAGTTCTTC,medium-sized,TRBJ2-1,TRBV28,TRBD2
CASSIGLGFSNQPQHF,TGTGCCAGTAGTATAGGTCTTGGATTCAGCAATCAGCCCCAGCATTTT,many,TRBJ1-5,TRBV19,-
CASSLGSSYNEQFF,TGTGCCAGCAGCTTAGGGAGCTCCTACAATGAGCAGTTCTTC,many,TRBJ2-1,TRBV7-6,-
CASSYSDTQYF,TGTGCCAGCAGTTACTCAGATACGCAGTATTTT,many,TRBJ2-3,TRBV6-2/TRBV6-3,-
CASNRPGRLSGNTIYF,TGTGCCAGCAACCGCCCAGGACGGCTCTCTGGAAACACCATATATTTT,-,TRBJ1-3,TRBV28,-
CASSFSGGRDTQYF,TGTGCCAGCAGCTTTAGTGGGGGCAGAGATACGCAGTATTTT,many,TRBJ2-3,TRBV11-2,-
CASSLGLAGVIADTQYF,TGTGCCAGCAGCTTGGGACTAGCGGGAGTAATCGCAGATACGCAGTATTTT,-,TRBJ2-3,TRBV5-6,TRBD2
CASSGWGIIGETQYF,TGTGCCAGCAGTGGGTGGGGGATCATAGGAGAGACCCAGTACTTC,-,TRBJ2-5,TRBV2,-
CASSPQTSKTEAFF,TGTGCCAGCTCACCACAGACAAGCAAGACTGAAGCTTTCTTT,few,TRBJ1-1,TRBV18,-
CASSLVGANVLTF,TGTGCCAGCAGTTTAGTTGGGGCCAACGTCCTGACTTTC,many,TRBJ2-6,TRBV27,-